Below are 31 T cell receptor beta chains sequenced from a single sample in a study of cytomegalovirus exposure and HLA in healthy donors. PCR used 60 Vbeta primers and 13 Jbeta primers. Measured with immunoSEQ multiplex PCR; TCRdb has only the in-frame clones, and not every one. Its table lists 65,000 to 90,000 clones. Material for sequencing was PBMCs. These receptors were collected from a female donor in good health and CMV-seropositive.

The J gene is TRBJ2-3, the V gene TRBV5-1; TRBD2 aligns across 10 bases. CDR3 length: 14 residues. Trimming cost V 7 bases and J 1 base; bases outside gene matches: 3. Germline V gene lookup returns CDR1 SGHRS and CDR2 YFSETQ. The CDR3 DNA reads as TGCGCCAGCCGCACTAGCGGGGGCACAGATACGCAGTATTTT. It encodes CASRTSGGTDTQYF.

The CDR3 region has the DNA TGTGCCTGCGCAGGGGATCTTTGGGGCGAGCAGTACTTC. This translates into CACAGDLWGEQYF. The rearrangement links TRBV11-2 to TRBJ2-7, with D perhaps matching TRBD1 (6 bases). The CDR3 is 13 amino acids. The V end lost 11 bases, the J end lost 6 bases, and 20 bases lay between the germline ends. Germline lookup yields CDR1 SGHAT and CDR2 FQNNGV.

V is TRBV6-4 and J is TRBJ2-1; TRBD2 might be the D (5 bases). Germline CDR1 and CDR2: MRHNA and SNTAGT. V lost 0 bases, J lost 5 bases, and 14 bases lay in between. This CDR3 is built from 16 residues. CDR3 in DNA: TGTGCCAGCAGTGACTCAGAAGCGGATCCCGACAATGAGCAGTTCTTC. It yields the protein CASSDSEADPDNEQFF.

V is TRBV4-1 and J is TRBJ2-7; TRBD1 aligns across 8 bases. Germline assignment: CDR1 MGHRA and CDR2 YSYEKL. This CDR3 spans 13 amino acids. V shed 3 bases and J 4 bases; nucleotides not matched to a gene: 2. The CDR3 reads CASSQTGEYEQYF. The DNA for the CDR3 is TGCGCCAGCAGCCAGACAGGGGAGTACGAGCAGTACTTC.

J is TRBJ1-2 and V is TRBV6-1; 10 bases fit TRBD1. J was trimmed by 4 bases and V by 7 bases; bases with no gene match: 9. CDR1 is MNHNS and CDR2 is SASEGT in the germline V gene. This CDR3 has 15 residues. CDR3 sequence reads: CASTPRTGGFYGYTF. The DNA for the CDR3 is TGTGCCAGCACCCCTAGGACAGGGGGATTCTATGGCTACACCTTC.

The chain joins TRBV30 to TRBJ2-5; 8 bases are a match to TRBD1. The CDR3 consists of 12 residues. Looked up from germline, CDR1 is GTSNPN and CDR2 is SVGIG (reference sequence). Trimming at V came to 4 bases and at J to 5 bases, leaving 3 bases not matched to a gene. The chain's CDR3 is CAWTGGGETQYF. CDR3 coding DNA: TGTGCCTGGACAGGGGGCGGGGAGACCCAGTACTTC.

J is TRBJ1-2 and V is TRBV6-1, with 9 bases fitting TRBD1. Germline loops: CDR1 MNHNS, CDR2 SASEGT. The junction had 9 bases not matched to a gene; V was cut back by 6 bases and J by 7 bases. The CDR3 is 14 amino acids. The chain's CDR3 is CASSIRDRESGYTF. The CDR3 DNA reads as TGTGCCAGCAGCATCCGGGACAGGGAAAGTGGCTACACCTTC.

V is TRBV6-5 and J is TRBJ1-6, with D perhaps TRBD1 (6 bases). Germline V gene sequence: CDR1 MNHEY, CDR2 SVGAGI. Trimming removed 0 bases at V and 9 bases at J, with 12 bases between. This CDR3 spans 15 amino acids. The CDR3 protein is CASSYSGTLRSPLHF. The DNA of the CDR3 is TGTGCCAGCAGTTACTCTGGGACACTGCGTTCACCCCTCCACTTT.

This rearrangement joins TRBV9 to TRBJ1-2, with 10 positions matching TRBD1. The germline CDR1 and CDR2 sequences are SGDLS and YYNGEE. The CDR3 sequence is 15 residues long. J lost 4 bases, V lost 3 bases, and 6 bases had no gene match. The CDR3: CASSARTGGTYGYTF. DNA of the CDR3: TGTGCCAGCAGCGCCCGGACAGGGGGGACCTATGGCTACACCTTC.

CDR3 nucleotides: TGCGCCAGCAGCCAAGAATTTCGTCAGGACAATGAGCAGTTCTTC. Translation gives CASSQEFRQDNEQFF. The gene calls are TRBV5-1 and TRBJ2-1, with D unclear. V was trimmed by 4 bases and J by 5 bases, leaving 16 bases between them. The germline V gene has CDR1 SGHRS and CDR2 YFSETQ. The CDR3 is 15 residues long.

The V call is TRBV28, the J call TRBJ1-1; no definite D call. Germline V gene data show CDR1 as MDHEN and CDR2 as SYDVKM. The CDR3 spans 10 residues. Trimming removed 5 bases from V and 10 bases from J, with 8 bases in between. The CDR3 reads CASSGQRAFF. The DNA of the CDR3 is TGTGCCAGCAGTGGCCAGCGAGCTTTCTTT.

CDR3 amino acids: CASSFGTGGFRNEKLFF. CDR3 bases: TGTGCCAGCAGCTTCGGGACAGGGGGCTTTAGGAATGAAAAACTGTTTTTT. The V and J genes are TRBV5-6 and TRBJ1-4; 12 bases map to TRBD1. The CDR3 length is 17 residues. Germline V gene data show CDR1 as SGHDT and CDR2 as YYEEEE. Trimming took 2 bases from V and 5 from J; bases not matched to a gene: 7.

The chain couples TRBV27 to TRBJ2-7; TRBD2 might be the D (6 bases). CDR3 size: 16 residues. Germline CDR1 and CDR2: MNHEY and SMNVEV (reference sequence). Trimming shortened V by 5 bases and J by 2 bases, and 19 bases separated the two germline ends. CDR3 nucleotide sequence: TGTGCCAGCAGTCCCTCCGTAGGACTAAACGCCTACGAGCAGTACTTC. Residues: CASSPSVGLNAYEQYF.

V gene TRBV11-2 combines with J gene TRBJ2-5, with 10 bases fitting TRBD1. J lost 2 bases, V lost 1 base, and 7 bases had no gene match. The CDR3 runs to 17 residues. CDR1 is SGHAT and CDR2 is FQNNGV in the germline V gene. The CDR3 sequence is CASSLGETGGVQETQYF. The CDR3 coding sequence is TGTGCCAGCAGCTTAGGGGAGACAGGGGGCGTTCAAGAGACCCAGTACTTC.

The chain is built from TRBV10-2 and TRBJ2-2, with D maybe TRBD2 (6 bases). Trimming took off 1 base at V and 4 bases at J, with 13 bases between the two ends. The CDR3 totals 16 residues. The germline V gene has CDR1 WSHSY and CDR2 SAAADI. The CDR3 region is CASSELVGRGTGELFF. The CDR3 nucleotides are TGCGCCAGCAGTGAGTTAGTGGGGCGGGGCACCGGGGAGCTGTTTTTT.

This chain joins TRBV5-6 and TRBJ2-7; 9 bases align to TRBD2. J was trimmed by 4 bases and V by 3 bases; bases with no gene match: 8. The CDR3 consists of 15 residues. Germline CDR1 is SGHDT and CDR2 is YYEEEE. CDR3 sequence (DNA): TGTGCCAGCAGCTCGAGACTAGCGGTAGGGTACGAGCAGTACTTC. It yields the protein CASSSRLAVGYEQYF. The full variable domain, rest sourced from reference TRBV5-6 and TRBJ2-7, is DAGVTQSPTHLIKTRGQQVTLRCSPKSGHDTVSWYQQALGQGPQFIFQYYEEEERQRGNFPDRFSGHQFPNYSSELNVNALLLGDSALYLCASSSRLAVGYEQYFGPGTRLTVT.

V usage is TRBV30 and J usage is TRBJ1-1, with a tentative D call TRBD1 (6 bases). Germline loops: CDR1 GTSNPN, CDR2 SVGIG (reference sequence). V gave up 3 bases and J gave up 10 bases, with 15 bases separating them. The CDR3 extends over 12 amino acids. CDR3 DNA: TGTGCCTGGAGAGAGGAAAGGGGGAGAGCTTTCTTT. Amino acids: CAWREERGRAFF.

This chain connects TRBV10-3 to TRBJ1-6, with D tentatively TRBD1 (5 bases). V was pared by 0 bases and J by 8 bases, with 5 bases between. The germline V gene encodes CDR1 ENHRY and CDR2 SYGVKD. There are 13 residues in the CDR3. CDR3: CAISESRDSPLHF. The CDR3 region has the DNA TGTGCCATCAGTGAGTCCAGGGATTCACCCCTCCACTTT.

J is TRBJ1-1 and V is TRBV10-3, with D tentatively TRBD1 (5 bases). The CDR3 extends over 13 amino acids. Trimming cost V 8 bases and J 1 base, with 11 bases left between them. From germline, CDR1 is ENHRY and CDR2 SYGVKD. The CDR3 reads CAIGIQGNTEAFF. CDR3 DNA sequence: TGTGCCATCGGGATTCAGGGGAACACTGAAGCTTTCTTT.

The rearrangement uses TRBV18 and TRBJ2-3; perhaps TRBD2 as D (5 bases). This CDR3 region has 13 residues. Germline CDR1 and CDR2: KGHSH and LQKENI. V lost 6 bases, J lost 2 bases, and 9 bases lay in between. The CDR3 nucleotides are TGTGCCAGCTCTGGAGGCCTCACAGATACGCAGTATTTT. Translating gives CASSGGLTDTQYF.

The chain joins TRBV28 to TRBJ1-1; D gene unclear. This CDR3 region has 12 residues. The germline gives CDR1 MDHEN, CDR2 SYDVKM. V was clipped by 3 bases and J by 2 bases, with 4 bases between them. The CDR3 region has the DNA TGTGCCAGCAGTTTCCAAAACACTGAAGCTTTCTTT. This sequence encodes CASSFQNTEAFF.

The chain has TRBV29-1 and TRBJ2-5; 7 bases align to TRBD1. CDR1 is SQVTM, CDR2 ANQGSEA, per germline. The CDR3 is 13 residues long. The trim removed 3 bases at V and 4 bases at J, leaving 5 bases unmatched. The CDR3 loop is CSVEARQGETQYF. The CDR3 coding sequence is TGCAGCGTTGAGGCGAGACAGGGAGAGACCCAGTACTTC.

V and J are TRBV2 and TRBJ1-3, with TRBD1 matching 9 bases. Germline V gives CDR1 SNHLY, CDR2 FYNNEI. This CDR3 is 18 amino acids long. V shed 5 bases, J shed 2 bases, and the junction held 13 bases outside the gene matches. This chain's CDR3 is CASSPGTGRKGAGNTIYF. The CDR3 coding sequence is TGTGCCAGCAGTCCCGGGACAGGGAGGAAGGGGGCTGGAAACACCATATATTTT.

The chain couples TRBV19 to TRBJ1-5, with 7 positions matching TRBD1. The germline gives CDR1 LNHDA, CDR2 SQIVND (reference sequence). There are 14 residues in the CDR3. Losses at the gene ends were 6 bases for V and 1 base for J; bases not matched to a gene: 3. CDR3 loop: CASRPQGSNQPQHF. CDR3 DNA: TGTGCCAGTAGACCACAGGGGAGCAATCAGCCCCAGCATTTT.

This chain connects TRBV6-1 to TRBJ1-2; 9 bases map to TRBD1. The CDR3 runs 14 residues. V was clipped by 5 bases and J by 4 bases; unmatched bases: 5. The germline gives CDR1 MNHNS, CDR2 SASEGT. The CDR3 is CASSPGQGGYGYTF. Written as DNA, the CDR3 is TGTGCCAGCAGTCCGGGACAGGGTGGCTATGGCTACACCTTC.

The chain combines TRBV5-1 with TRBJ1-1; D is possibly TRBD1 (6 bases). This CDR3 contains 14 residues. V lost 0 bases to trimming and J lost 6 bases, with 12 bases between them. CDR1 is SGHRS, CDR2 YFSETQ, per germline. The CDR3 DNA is TGCGCCAGCAGCTTGGAGTGGGGGCTTGCTGAAGCTTTCTTT. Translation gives CASSLEWGLAEAFF. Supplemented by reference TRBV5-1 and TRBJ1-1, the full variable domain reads KAGVTQTPRYLIKTRGQQVTLSCSPISGHRSVSWYQQTPGQGLQFLFEYFSETQRNKGNFPGRFSGRQFSNSRSEMNVSTLELGDSALYLCASSLEWGLAEAFFGQGTRLTVV.

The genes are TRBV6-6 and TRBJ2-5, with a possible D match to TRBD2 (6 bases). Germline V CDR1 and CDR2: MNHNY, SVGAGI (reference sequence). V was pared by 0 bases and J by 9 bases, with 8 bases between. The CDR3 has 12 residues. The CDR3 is CASSYSTGAQYF. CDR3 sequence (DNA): TGTGCCAGCAGTTACTCGACGGGGGCCCAGTACTTC.

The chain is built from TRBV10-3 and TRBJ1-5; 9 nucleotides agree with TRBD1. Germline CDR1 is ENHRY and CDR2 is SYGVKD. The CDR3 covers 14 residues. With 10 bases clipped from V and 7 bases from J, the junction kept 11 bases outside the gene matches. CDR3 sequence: CATRETGGEQPQHF. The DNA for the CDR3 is TGTGCCACCCGGGAGACAGGGGGGGAACAGCCCCAGCATTTT.

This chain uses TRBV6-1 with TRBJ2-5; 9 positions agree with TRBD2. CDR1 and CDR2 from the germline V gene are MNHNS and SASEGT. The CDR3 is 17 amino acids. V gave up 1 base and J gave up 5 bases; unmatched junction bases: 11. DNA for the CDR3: TGTGCCAGCAGTGAAGTTCCAGGAGCGGGGGGATGGGAGACCCAGTACTTC. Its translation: CASSEVPGAGGWETQYF.

The CDR3, as DNA: TGTGCCTGCCCAGGAGAGACTAGCGGGGGGGGGAGCACCGGGGAGCTGTTTTTT. Protein sequence: CACPGETSGGGSTGELFF. The chain couples TRBV30 to TRBJ2-2; 14 bases fit TRBD2. The V gene's germline CDR1 is GTSNPN and CDR2 SVGIG (reference sequence). With V trimmed by 6 bases and J by 4 bases, 13 bases remained unmatched. The CDR3 sequence is 18 residues long.

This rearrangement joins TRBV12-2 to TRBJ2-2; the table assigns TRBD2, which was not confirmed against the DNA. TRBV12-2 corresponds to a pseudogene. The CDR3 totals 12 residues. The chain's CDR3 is CASLGTTGELFF. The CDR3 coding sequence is TGTGCAAGTCTTGGGACTACCGGGGAGCTGTTTTTT.